These 29 T cell receptor beta chains were sequenced from one sample in a study of T cell responses to AZD1222 COVID-19 vaccine. Some clones are missing from TCRdb's copy, which holds only in-frame ones; the method was immunoSEQ multiplex PCR. The data contain over 100,000 clones, about nine tenths of them singletons. The material sequenced was peripheral blood, taken on day 0 of AZD1222 vaccination. Every receptor here comes from an adult in good health.

The genes are TRBV9 and TRBJ1-1; 7 nucleotides match TRBD1. The CDR3 is 14 residues long. CDR1 and CDR2 from the germline V gene are SGDLS and YYNGEE. V was pared by 4 bases and J by 4 bases, with 7 bases of the junction left unmatched. Here the CDR3 reads CASSPARGTTEAFF. CDR3 nucleotides: TGTGCCAGCAGCCCCGCCAGGGGGACCACTGAAGCTTTCTTT.

This clone was counted a single time. The J gene is TRBJ1-1, the V gene TRBV24-1, with 7 bases aligning to TRBD1. V lost 3 bases, J lost 1 base, and 4 bases stayed unmatched. The germline V gene encodes CDR1 KGHDR and CDR2 SFDVKD. This CDR3 contains 15 residues. The CDR3 is CATSDAGDRNTEAFF. The CDR3, as DNA: TGTGCCACCAGTGATGCGGGGGACAGGAACACTGAAGCTTTCTTT.

CDR3 coding DNA: TGTGCCAGCAGCTTGCTTGCCAGGGGGCACCGCGGTAATGAAAAACTGTTTTTT. The encoded protein is CASSLLARGHRGNEKLFF. The V gene is TRBV5-8, the J gene TRBJ1-4; 8 bases match TRBD1. The germline V gene encodes CDR1 SGHTS and CDR2 YDEGEE. V lost 1 base, J lost 4 bases, and 12 bases stayed unmatched. The length of the CDR3 is 18 residues.

The rearrangement links TRBV5-1 to TRBJ2-5; tentative D call: TRBD2 (7 bases). V was cut by 6 bases and J by 5 bases, with 17 bases left in between. This CDR3 region has 14 residues. Germline values: CDR1 SGHRS, CDR2 YFSETQ. The chain's CDR3 is CASTSLGGHETQYF. CDR3 in DNA: TGCGCCAGCACCTCACTGGGGGGGCACGAGACCCAGTACTTC.

The sample holds one count of this clone. The chain combines TRBV30 with TRBJ1-4; TRBD1 matches at 8 bases. V was clipped by 1 base and J by 2 bases; unmatched bases: 0. The CDR3 sequence is 14 residues long. Germline V CDR1 and CDR2: GTSNPN, SVGIG (reference sequence). The CDR3 sequence: CAWSGTGTNEKLFF. CDR3 nucleotide sequence: TGTGCCTGGAGTGGGACAGGGACTAATGAAAAACTGTTTTTT.

This clone was counted once. The gene calls are TRBV19 and TRBJ1-5; D may be TRBD1 (5 bases). V lost 5 bases to trimming and J lost 0 bases, with 14 bases between them. Germline CDR1 reads LNHDA; CDR2 reads SQIVND (reference sequence). The CDR3 has 16 residues. The CDR3, as DNA: TGTGCCAGTAGTCGCTCGCCCGGGGGTAGCAATCAGCCCCAGCATTTT. This sequence encodes CASSRSPGGSNQPQHF.

This chain links TRBV4-1 with TRBJ1-6; a weak D match, TRBD1 (5 bases). Looked up from germline, CDR1 is MGHRA and CDR2 is YSYEKL. The CDR3 has 15 amino acids. Trimming shortened V by 4 bases and J by 11 bases, and 18 bases separated the two germline ends. The CDR3: CASSLGQGDSTPLHF. CDR3 nucleotides: TGCGCCAGCAGCCTCGGGCAGGGAGACTCAACACCCCTCCACTTT.

This clone was observed a single time. The gene calls are TRBV11-2 and TRBJ2-7, with D possibly TRBD1 on 7 matching bases. This CDR3 contains 15 residues. The germline gives CDR1 SGHAT, CDR2 FQNNGV. With 5 bases removed from V and 3 bases from J, the gap between germline ends came to 17 bases. The CDR3 region is CASSPHVQGGYEQYF. CDR3 sequence (DNA): TGTGCCAGCAGCCCCCATGTCCAGGGGGGCTACGAGCAGTACTTC. The complete variable domain, with remaining parts taken from reference TRBV11-2 and TRBJ2-7, reads EAGVAQSPRYKIIEKRQSVAFWCNPISGHATLYWYQQILGQGPKLLIQFQNNGVVDDSQLPKDRFSAERLKGVDSTLKIQPAKLEDSAVYLCASSPHVQGGYEQYFGPGTRLTVT.

V usage is TRBV30 and J usage is TRBJ2-7; D gene uncertain. Germline CDR1 and CDR2: GTSNPN and SVGIG (reference sequence). The CDR3 spans 13 residues. V lost 6 bases to trimming and J lost 6 bases, with 18 bases between them. In nucleotides, the CDR3 is TGTGCCTGCTCCGCGGCCTTGTCGGGCGAGCAGTACTTC. Protein product: CACSAALSGEQYF.

The chain links TRBV5-1 to TRBJ1-1, with D unclear. V gave up 1 base and J gave up 0 bases, with 10 bases separating them. CDR3 length equals 15 residues. Germline V gene data show CDR1 as SGHRS and CDR2 as YFSETQ. The CDR3 reads CASSLSTGMNTEAFF. CDR3 nucleotide sequence: TGCGCCAGCAGCTTGTCGACGGGAATGAACACTGAAGCTTTCTTT.

The chain employs TRBV2 and TRBJ2-3, with 11 bases matching TRBD2. There are 15 residues in the CDR3. CDR1 SNHLY and CDR2 FYNNEI come from the germline V gene. Trimming took 7 bases from V and 2 from J; bases not matched to a gene: 5. The CDR3 sequence is CASTLGLAATDTQYF. The CDR3 region has the DNA TGTGCCAGCACCCTGGGACTAGCGGCCACAGATACGCAGTATTTT.

The chain couples TRBV28 to TRBJ1-6; no clear D. The length of the CDR3 is 14 residues. V was cut by 3 bases and J by 9 bases, with 12 bases left in between. Germline CDR1 and CDR2: MDHEN and SYDVKM. The CDR3, as DNA: TGTGCCAGCAGTTTCCGGGCAAAAGCTTCACCCCTCCACTTT. Translated: CASSFRAKASPLHF.

Turning to this clone: The sample contains more than one DNA sequence encoding this CDR3. The rearrangement joins TRBV28 to TRBJ2-7; D is unresolved. Germline values: CDR1 MDHEN, CDR2 SYDVKM. The CDR3 covers 11 residues. Trimming shortened V by 2 bases and J by 4 bases, and 3 bases separated the two germline ends. The CDR3 reads CASSLGYEQYF. The CDR3 DNA is TGTGCCAGCAGTTTAGGGTACGAGCAGTACTTC.

V is TRBV30 and J is TRBJ1-2, with a weak D call TRBD1 (6 bases). This CDR3 spans 15 amino acids. Germline V lookup: CDR1 GTSNPN, CDR2 SVGIG (reference sequence). The V gene lost 0 bases and the J gene lost 0 bases, with 11 bases spanning the gap. The CDR3 loop is CAWSVGAGANYGYTF. For the CDR3, the DNA is TGTGCCTGGAGTGTTGGGGCAGGGGCTAACTATGGCTACACCTTC. The full variable domain, its missing parts supplied by reference TRBV30 and TRBJ1-2, is SQTIHQWPATLVQPVGSPLSLECTVEGTSNPNLYWYRQAAGRGLQLLFYSVGIGQISSEVPQNLSASRPQDRQFILSSKKLLLSDSGFYLCAWSVGAGANYGYTFGSGTRLTVV.

V is TRBV2 and J is TRBJ2-3; TRBD2 matches at 13 bases. The CDR3 runs 14 residues. The germline CDR1 and CDR2 sequences are SNHLY and FYNNEI. V was pared by 3 bases and J by 7 bases, with 1 base of the junction left unmatched. This chain's CDR3 is CASSEGLAGNTQYF. CDR3 sequence (DNA): TGTGCCAGCAGTGAGGGACTAGCGGGAAATACGCAGTATTTT.

The gene calls are TRBV7-9 and TRBJ2-7; D assignment may be TRBD1 or TRBD2 (6 bases each). CDR1 SEHNR and CDR2 FQNEAQ come from the germline V gene (reference sequence). Deletions cut 5 bases from V and 1 base from J, with 18 bases between. The CDR3 is made up of 16 amino acids. The CDR3 region is CASSTVGGRGSYEQYF. Written as DNA, the CDR3 is TGTGCCAGCAGCACGGTGGGGGGCCGAGGTTCCTACGAGCAGTACTTC.

J is TRBJ2-7 and V is TRBV28; 13 bases agree with TRBD2. Germline V gene data show CDR1 as MDHEN and CDR2 as SYDVKM. The CDR3 runs to 15 residues. The V and J ends lost 6 bases and 3 bases, in that order; junction bases with no gene match: 5. CDR3 sequence (DNA): TGTGCCAGCAGGATGACTAGCGGGAGGAACTACGAGCAGTACTTC. This sequence encodes CASRMTSGRNYEQYF.

The chain couples TRBV15 to TRBJ2-5; D perhaps matches TRBD2 (6 bases). The CDR3 covers 15 residues. Germline V gene data show CDR1 as LNHNV and CDR2 as YYDKDF (reference sequence). Deletions cut 0 bases from V and 11 bases from J, with 19 bases between. The CDR3 loop reads CATSRDRERVSQQYF. In DNA, the CDR3 is TGTGCCACCAGCAGAGATCGGGAGAGGGTATCGCAGCAGTACTTC.

The rearrangement links TRBV7-9 to TRBJ2-1; 12 bases line up with TRBD2. Germline trimming cut 5 bases from V and 6 bases from J; bases unmatched to any gene: 8. Germline V gene sequence: CDR1 SEHNR, CDR2 FQNEAQ (reference sequence). The CDR3 runs 16 residues. The CDR3 region is CASSPRLAGVSNEQFF. CDR3 DNA sequence: TGTGCCAGCAGCCCCAGACTAGCGGGAGTCTCCAATGAGCAGTTCTTC. The full variable domain, in which reference TRBV7-9 and TRBJ2-1 provide the parts outside the CDR3, is DTGVSQNPRHKITKRGQNVTFRCDPISEHNRLYWYRQTLGQGPEFLTYFQNEAQLEKSRLLSDRFSAERPKGSFSTLEIQRTEQGDSAMYLCASSPRLAGVSNEQFFGPGTRLTVL.

The J gene is TRBJ1-4, the V gene TRBV28, with a possible D match to TRBD1 (5 bases). V lost 6 bases and J 5 bases, leaving 16 bases between the germline ends. CDR1 MDHEN and CDR2 SYDVKM come from the germline V gene. This CDR3 is built from 15 residues. The CDR3 DNA reads as TGTGCCAGCAGATTCGGTACTCAGGGAAATGAAAAACTGTTTTTT. It yields the protein CASRFGTQGNEKLFF.

CDR3 sequence: CASSLVGTNSYEQYF. The CDR3 DNA reads TGTGCCAGCAGCTTAGTGGGGACCAACTCCTACGAGCAGTACTTC. The rearrangement links TRBV7-2 to TRBJ2-7, with D perhaps being TRBD1 or TRBD2 (5 bases each). The V gene's germline CDR1 is SGHTA and CDR2 FQGNSA. Trimming cost V 1 base and J 0 bases, with 10 bases left between them. The CDR3 extends over 15 amino acids.

The rearrangement uses TRBV5-4 and TRBJ2-3; 9 bases line up with TRBD2. The CDR3 has 16 residues. V lost 4 bases, J lost 2 bases, and 8 bases stayed unmatched. CDR1 is SGHNT and CDR2 is YYREEE in the germline V gene (reference sequence). The CDR3 DNA sequence: TGTGCCAGCAGCGATAGCGGGAGACGCCCCACAGATACGCAGTATTTT. Translating gives CASSDSGRRPTDTQYF.

As for this clone: The junction and the germline gene differ at one end; a read error may be behind it. The genes are TRBV5-1 and TRBJ1-5, with a tentative D call TRBD1 (5 bases). CDR1 is SGHRS, CDR2 YFSETQ, per germline. This CDR3 has 16 residues. This CDR3 is CARSLGGDSGWQPQHF. CDR3 nucleotide sequence: TGCGCCCGCAGCTTGGGGGGGGACTCCGGATGGCAGCCCCAGCATTTT.

The V call is TRBV11-3, the J call TRBJ2-2, with D possibly matching TRBD2 (7 bases). The CDR3 has 15 residues. In germline, CDR1 is SGHNT, CDR2 YENEEA. V gave up 5 bases and J gave up 5 bases, with 15 bases separating them. CDR3 region: CASSAWGGGTGELFF. For the CDR3, the DNA is TGTGCCAGCAGCGCTTGGGGGGGCGGAACCGGGGAGCTGTTTTTT.

V and J are TRBV6-1 and TRBJ1-4; D may be TRBD1 (5 bases). CDR1 and CDR2 from the germline V gene are MNHNS and SASEGT. CDR3 length: 15 residues. Trimming took off 0 bases at V and 7 bases at J, with 12 bases between the two ends. The CDR3 DNA reads TGTGCCAGCAGTGAAGCGGCAGGGATAGGTGAAAAACTGTTTTTT. Protein product: CASSEAAGIGEKLFF.

The chain is built from TRBV7-8 and TRBJ1-2; the D gene is possibly TRBD1 (6 bases). This CDR3 has 17 residues. From germline, CDR1 is SGHVS and CDR2 FQNEAQ. The V end was cut by 1 base, the J end by 0 bases, with 15 bases between. The CDR3 region is CASSLEIGTPTNYGYTF. The CDR3, as DNA: TGTGCCAGCAGCTTAGAGATCGGGACACCTACTAACTATGGCTACACCTTC.

V and J are TRBV30 and TRBJ2-3; 7 bases are shared with TRBD2. Germline CDR1 reads GTSNPN; CDR2 reads SVGIG (reference sequence). V gave up 4 bases and J gave up 3 bases; unmatched junction bases: 10. This CDR3 is 15 amino acids long. The CDR3 region is CAWTPGPGGTDTQYF. CDR3 bases: TGTGCCTGGACCCCGGGACCCGGGGGGACAGATACGCAGTATTTT.

V gene TRBV29-1 combines with J gene TRBJ2-1, with D unclear. The CDR3 is 13 amino acids. From germline, CDR1 is SQVTM and CDR2 ANQGSEA. V lost 4 bases, J lost 4 bases, and 11 bases lay in between. This CDR3 reads CSVGTRAYNEQFF. As DNA, the CDR3 is TGCAGCGTTGGGACCCGAGCTTACAATGAGCAGTTCTTC.

V and J are TRBV2 and TRBJ1-4; no reliable D call. This CDR3 has 11 residues. CDR1 and CDR2 from the germline V gene are SNHLY and FYNNEI. Trimming left V 6 bases short and J 8 bases short, with 7 bases between. The CDR3 DNA follows: TGTGCCAGCAGGGAATCGGAAAAACTGTTTTTT. Its protein is CASRESEKLFF.